Listed below are T cell receptor beta chains from one sample, sequenced in a study of spatial heterogeneity in lung cancer. Each CDR3 protein is one row after TCRdb ran MiXCR on the 5' RACE reads. The data show about 40,000 distinct CDR3 sequences, approximately 5.5% seen once. The sample in question was PBMCs, obtained at surgery. These receptors were obtained from a female donor with early-stage non-small cell lung cancer. Both conserved end residues are part of each CDR3. Each record gives: D gene, J gene, V gene, clone size, CDR3 DNA, CDR3 protein. The D gene is left open where the match is weak. Size is omitted from some rows. Given values are once, few, many or a class for expanded clones.

NA | TRBJ2-5 | TRBV28 | few | TGTGCCAGCGTCACCAGCGGACAAGAGACCCAGTACTTC | CASVTSGQETQYF
NA | TRBJ1-2 | TRBV20-1 | NA | TGCAGTGCTGACGCAAGGGATGGCTACACCTTC | CSADARDGYTF
NA | TRBJ2-3 | TRBV5-1 | many | TGCGCCAGCAGCGGGGTTTTGAGCACAGATACGCAGTATTTT | CASSGVLSTDTQYF
TRBD1 | TRBJ1-2 | TRBV27 | few | TGTGCCAGCAGTTTCGGACAGGGGGGATTCTATGGCTACACCTTC | CASSFGQGGFYGYTF
NA | TRBJ2-1 | TRBV6-6 | NA | TGTGCCAGCAAGGGGGGGGCAGGCTCCTACAATGAGCAGTTCTTC | CASKGGAGSYNEQFF
NA | TRBJ1-5 | TRBV9 | many | TGTGCCAGCAGCGGAGCCCCGGATGGTCAGCCCCAGCATTTT | CASSGAPDGQPQHF
NA | TRBJ2-3 | TRBV12-3/TRBV12-4 | many | TGTGCCAGCAGTTTGGGGGGCCCGACTAGTCCAGATACGCAGTATTTT | CASSLGGPTSPDTQYF
NA | TRBJ2-6 | TRBV30 | many | TGTGCCTGGAGTAGGGGACGTACTAGCTCTGGGGCCAACGTCCTGACTTTC | CAWSRGRTSSGANVLTF
TRBD1 | TRBJ1-2 | TRBV2 | many | TGTGCCAGTCCGATATACCGGGACAGGAAAAACTATGGCTACACCTTC | CASPIYRDRKNYGYTF
NA | TRBJ2-7 | TRBV20-1 | medium-sized | TGCAGTGCCCTGGACAGCCCCGAGCAGTACTTC | CSALDSPEQYF
TRBD1 | TRBJ2-1 | TRBV29-1 | many | TGCAGCCCTTGGGACAGATACAATGAGCAGTTCTTC | CSPWDRYNEQFF
NA | TRBJ1-5 | TRBV20-1 | NA | TGCAGTGCTAGATTCCAGGGCGGGGGGAATCAGCCCCAGCATTTT | CSARFQGGGNQPQHF
NA | TRBJ2-3 | TRBV28 | many | TGTGCCAGCAGTTTATCGGGCAGGGGCACAGATACGCAGTATTTT | CASSLSGRGTDTQYF
NA | TRBJ1-2 | TRBV6-2/TRBV6-3 | many | TGTGCCAGCAAGGACCCAGTTGGAGCTAACTATGGCTACACCTTC | CASKDPVGANYGYTF
NA | TRBJ1-2 | TRBV28 | NA | TGTGCCAGCAGTGCGCGCTATGGCTACACCTTC | CASSARYGYTF
TRBD1 | TRBJ2-1 | TRBV28 | many | TGTGCCAGCAGGGTCCCCCCCGGGACAGGGGGCCGGAATGAGCAGTTCTTC | CASRVPPGTGGRNEQFF
NA | TRBJ2-3 | TRBV11-1 | many | TGTGCCAGCAGCTTAGCCGGGTCGAGCAGAGATACGCAGTATTTT | CASSLAGSSRDTQYF
NA | TRBJ1-5 | TRBV5-1 | many | TGCGCCAGCAGTCCCGGGCCCGAAATCGGGCAGCCCCAGCATTTT | CASSPGPEIGQPQHF
NA | TRBJ2-4 | TRBV9 | many | TGTGCCAGCAGCGTAGCGTGGGGTGGCGGCAAAAACATTCAGTACTTC | CASSVAWGGGKNIQYF
TRBD2 | TRBJ2-7 | TRBV14 | NA | TGTGCCAGCAGTCGAGGACTAGCGGGGGTCTACGAGCAGTACTTC | CASSRGLAGVYEQYF
NA | TRBJ1-1 | TRBV7-8 | many | TGTGCCAGCAGCTTAGGTAGTATGAATGACAACACTGAAGCTTTCTTT | CASSLGSMNDNTEAFF
TRBD2 | TRBJ2-7 | TRBV4-1 | many | TGCGCCAGCAGCCTGGCTAGCGGGGGGACCTACGAGCAGTACTTC | CASSLASGGTYEQYF
TRBD1 | TRBJ1-5 | TRBV19 | many | TGTGCCAGTAGGCAAGACAGGGCGGTCAATCAGCCCCAGCATTTT | CASRQDRAVNQPQHF
NA | TRBJ1-5 | TRBV18 | many | TGTGCCAGCTCAGACCAGGTCAATCAGCCCCAGCATTTT | CASSDQVNQPQHF
TRBD2 | TRBJ2-2 | TRBV28 | many | TGTGCCACCCCGGGACTAGCGGGGACCGGGGAGCTGTTTTTT | CATPGLAGTGELFF
TRBD1 | TRBJ1-5 | TRBV6-5 | NA | TGTGCCAGCAGCCCGGACAGGGGGCCGAATCAGCCCCAGCATTTT | CASSPDRGPNQPQHF
NA | TRBJ1-5 | TRBV20-1 | many | TGCAGTGCTAGAGCAGGCTGGGGGGCGGATAGCAATCAGCCCCAGCATTTT | CSARAGWGADSNQPQHF
NA | TRBJ2-2 | TRBV2 | many | TGTGCCAGCAGTGACAGGAGAAACACCGGGGAGCTGTTTTTT | CASSDRRNTGELFF
TRBD1 | TRBJ2-7 | TRBV6-6 | NA | TGTGCCAGCAGCCCAGGGGGCCTCTCCTACGAGCAGTACTTC | CASSPGGLSYEQYF
NA | TRBJ1-1 | TRBV4-2 | many | TGTGCCAGCAGCCAAGATCTGGGGAGGGAAGCTTTCTTT | CASSQDLGREAFF
TRBD1 | TRBJ1-5 | TRBV28 | many | TGTGCCAGCAGTTTGCCGGGACAGGGGAATCAGCCCCAGCATTTT | CASSLPGQGNQPQHF
NA | TRBJ2-7 | TRBV12-3/TRBV12-4 | few | TGTGCCAGCAGTCCGGGGACCACCGAGCAGTACTTC | CASSPGTTEQYF
NA | TRBJ2-3 | TRBV5-6 | NA | TGTGCCAGCAGCCTTGGGAAGGTAGTGGGTACAGATACGCAGTATTTT | CASSLGKVVGTDTQYF
NA | TRBJ1-1 | TRBV12-3/TRBV12-4 | many | TGTGCCAGCAGTCCCTACAAGCCTCGCGGGGCTGAAGCTTTCTTT | CASSPYKPRGAEAFF
NA | TRBJ2-3 | TRBV20-1 | many | TGCAGCGTCCTTTTACTTCTAGCCCGAGATACGCAGTATTTT | CSVLLLLARDTQYF
NA | TRBJ1-2 | TRBV5-6 | many | TGTGCCAGCAGCTTGATCGAGGCAGGGTATGGCTACACCTTC | CASSLIEAGYGYTF
NA | TRBJ1-1 | TRBV12-3/TRBV12-4 | many | TGTGCCAGCAGCTATAGGAGGCCAGGGGCCGGGACTGAAGCTTTCTTT | CASSYRRPGAGTEAFF
NA | TRBJ2-3 | TRBV7-2 | many | TGTGCCAGCAGCTCGTGGAGGCAGAACACAGATACGCAGTATTTT | CASSSWRQNTDTQYF
NA | TRBJ1-1 | TRBV7-9 | many | TGTGCCAGCAGTTTGGACAGAGAAGCTTTCTTT | CASSLDREAFF
NA | TRBJ2-7 | TRBV2 | NA | TGTGCCAGCAGTGATGTCGGCACCTACGAGCAGTACTTC | CASSDVGTYEQYF
NA | TRBJ2-1 | TRBV5-1 | many | TGCGCCAGCAGTAATTGGCAAGGGAGCAATGAGCAGTTCTTC | CASSNWQGSNEQFF
NA | TRBJ2-5 | TRBV5-1 | many | TGCGCCAGCAGCTTGATCGCCCAAGAGACCCAGTACTTC | CASSLIAQETQYF
NA | TRBJ1-6 | TRBV9 | many | TGTGCCAGCAGCGTGTACGGGGACAATTCACCCCTCCACTTT | CASSVYGDNSPLHF
NA | TRBJ1-2 | TRBV3-1 | many | TGTGCCAGCAGCGACGGACATGGCTACACCTTC | CASSDGHGYTF
NA | TRBJ2-1 | TRBV9 | many | TGTGCCAGCAGGGAGGGCGGGGACTCCTACAATGAGCAGTTCTTC | CASREGGDSYNEQFF
TRBD2 | TRBJ2-2 | TRBV9 | many | TGTGCCAGCAGCGTAGGGGCTAGCGGGGTTCTCGGGGAGCTGTTTTTT | CASSVGASGVLGELFF